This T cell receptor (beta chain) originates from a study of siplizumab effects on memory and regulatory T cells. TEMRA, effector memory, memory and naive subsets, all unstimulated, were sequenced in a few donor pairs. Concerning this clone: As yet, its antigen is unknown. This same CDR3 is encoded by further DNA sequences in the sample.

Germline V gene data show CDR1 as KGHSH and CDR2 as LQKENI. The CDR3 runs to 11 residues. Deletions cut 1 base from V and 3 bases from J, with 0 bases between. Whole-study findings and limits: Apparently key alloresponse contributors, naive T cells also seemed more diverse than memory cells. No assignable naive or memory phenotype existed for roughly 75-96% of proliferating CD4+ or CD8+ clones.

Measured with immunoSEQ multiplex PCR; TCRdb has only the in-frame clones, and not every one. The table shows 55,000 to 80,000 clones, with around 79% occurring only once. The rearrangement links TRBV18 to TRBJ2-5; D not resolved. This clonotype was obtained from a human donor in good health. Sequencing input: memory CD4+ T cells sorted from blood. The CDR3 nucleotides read TGTGCCAGCTCACCACAAGAGACCCAGTACTTC. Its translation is CASSPQETQYF.